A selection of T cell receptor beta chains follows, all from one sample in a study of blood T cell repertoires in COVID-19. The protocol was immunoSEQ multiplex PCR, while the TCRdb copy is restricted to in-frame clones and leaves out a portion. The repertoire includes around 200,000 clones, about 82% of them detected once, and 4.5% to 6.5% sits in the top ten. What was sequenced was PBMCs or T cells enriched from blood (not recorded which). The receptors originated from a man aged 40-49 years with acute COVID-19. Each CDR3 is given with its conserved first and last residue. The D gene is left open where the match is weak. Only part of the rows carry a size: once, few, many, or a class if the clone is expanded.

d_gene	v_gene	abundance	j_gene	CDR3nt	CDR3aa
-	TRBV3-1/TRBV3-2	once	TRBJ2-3	TGTGCCAGCAGCCAAGGGGGCGCAGGCACAGATACGCAGTATTTT	CASSQGGAGTDTQYF
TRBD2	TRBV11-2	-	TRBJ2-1	TGTGCCAGCAGCTTAGTCCCTAGCGGGAGAAAATACAATGAGCAGTTCTTC	CASSLVPSGRKYNEQFF
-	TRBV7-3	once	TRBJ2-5	TGTGCCAGCAGCTTAACGGGGGCGCCAACGGAGACCCAGTACTTC	CASSLTGAPTETQYF
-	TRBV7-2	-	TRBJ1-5	TGTGCCAGCAGCCTACGGGGGAACGGGCAGCCCCAGCATTTT	CASSLRGNGQPQHF
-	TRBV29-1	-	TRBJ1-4	TGCAGCGTCGCGACGGCGGCTAATGAAAAACTGTTTTTT	CSVATAANEKLFF
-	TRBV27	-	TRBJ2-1	TGTGCCAGCAGTTTATCAAGAAGGACAGCTTACAATGAGCAGTTCTTC	CASSLSRRTAYNEQFF
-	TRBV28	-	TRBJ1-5	TGTGCCAGCTCCTCCGGGACACGTAATCAGCCCCAGCATTTT	CASSSGTRNQPQHF
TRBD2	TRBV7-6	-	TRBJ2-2	TGTGCCAGCAGCGGACTAGCGGGAGTGGGCACCGGGGAGCTGTTTTTT	CASSGLAGVGTGELFF
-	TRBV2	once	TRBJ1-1	TGTGCCAGCAGGGCACAGCCGAACACTGAAGCTTTCTTT	CASRAQPNTEAFF
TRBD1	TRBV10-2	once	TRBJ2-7	TGCGCCAGATCTCGACAGGGGAAATTTCGCGAGCAGTACTTC	CARSRQGKFREQYF